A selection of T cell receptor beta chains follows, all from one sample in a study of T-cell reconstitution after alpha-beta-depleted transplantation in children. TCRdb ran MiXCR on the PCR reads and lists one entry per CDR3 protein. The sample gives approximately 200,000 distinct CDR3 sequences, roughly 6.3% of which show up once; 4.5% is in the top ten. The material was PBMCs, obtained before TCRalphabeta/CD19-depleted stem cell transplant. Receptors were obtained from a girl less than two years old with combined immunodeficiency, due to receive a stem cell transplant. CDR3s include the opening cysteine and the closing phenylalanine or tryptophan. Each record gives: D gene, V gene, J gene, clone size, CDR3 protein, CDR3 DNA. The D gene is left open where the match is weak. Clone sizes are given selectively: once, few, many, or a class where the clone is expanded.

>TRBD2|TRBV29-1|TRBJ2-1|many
CSVEGSGGPGNEQFF
TGCAGCGTTGAAGGGTCGGGAGGGCCGGGCAATGAGCAGTTCTTC
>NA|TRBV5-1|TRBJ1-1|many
CASSSAGMNTEAFF
TGCGCCAGCAGCTCCGCAGGCATGAACACTGAAGCTTTCTTT
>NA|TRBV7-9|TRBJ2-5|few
CASSPPGPDYQETQYF
TGTGCCAGCAGCCCCCCTGGACCGGATTACCAAGAGACCCAGTACTTC
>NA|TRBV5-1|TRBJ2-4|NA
CASALWGPLAKNIQYF
TGCGCCAGCGCCTTGTGGGGACCATTGGCCAAAAACATTCAGTACTTC
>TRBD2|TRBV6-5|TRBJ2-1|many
CASSPLSGSSNEQFF
TGTGCCAGCAGCCCCCTCAGCGGGAGTAGCAATGAGCAGTTCTTC
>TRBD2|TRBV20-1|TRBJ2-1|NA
CCAGAGRVFLYNEQFF
TGCTGTGCTGGAGCGGGGAGGGTATTCCTGTACAATGAGCAGTTCTTC
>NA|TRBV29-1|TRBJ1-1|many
CSVGDSYMNTEAFF
TGCAGCGTTGGAGACTCATACATGAACACTGAAGCTTTCTTT
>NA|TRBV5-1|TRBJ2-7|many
CASSLTGWDEQYF
TGCGCCAGCAGCTTAACAGGGTGGGACGAGCAGTACTTC
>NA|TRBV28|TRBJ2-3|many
CASSFGSGTDTQYF
TGTGCCAGCAGTTTCGGCAGCGGCACAGATACGCAGTATTTT
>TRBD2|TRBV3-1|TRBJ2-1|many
CASSLRLAGEVRGQFF
TGTGCCAGCAGCCTCCGACTAGCGGGAGAAGTTAGAGGGCAGTTCTTC
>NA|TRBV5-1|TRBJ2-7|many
CASSPPKGNVYEQYF
TGCGCCAGCAGTCCCCCTAAAGGAAACGTCTACGAGCAGTACTTC
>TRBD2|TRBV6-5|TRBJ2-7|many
CASSYSPSGRTYEQYF
TGTGCCAGCAGTTACTCCCCCAGCGGGAGGACTTACGAGCAGTACTTC
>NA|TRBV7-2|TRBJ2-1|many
CASSPWGAMGNEQFF
TGTGCCAGCAGCCCTTGGGGAGCCATGGGAAATGAGCAGTTCTTC
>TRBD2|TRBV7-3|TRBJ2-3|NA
CASSILGGLAATSTDTQYF
TGTGCCAGCAGTATTCTTGGTGGACTAGCGGCTACTAGCACAGATACGCAGTATTTT
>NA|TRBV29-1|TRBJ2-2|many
CSVVCQNTGELFF
TGCAGCGTTGTCTGCCAGAACACCGGGGAGCTGTTTTTT
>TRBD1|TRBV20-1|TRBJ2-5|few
CSASPPSPDRAGGETQYF
TGCAGTGCTAGCCCCCCCTCCCCAGACAGGGCAGGCGGAGAGACCCAGTACTTC
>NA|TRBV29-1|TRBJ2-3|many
CSVASGDTQYF
TGCAGCGTTGCCTCAGGGGATACGCAGTATTTT
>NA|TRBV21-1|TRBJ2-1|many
CASSPIPGGEQFF
TGTGCCAGCAGCCCTATCCCAGGGGGCGAGCAGTTCTTC
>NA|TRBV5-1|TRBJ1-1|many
CASSLTQDSNEAFF
TGCGCCAGCAGCTTGACGCAGGACTCGAATGAAGCTTTCTTT
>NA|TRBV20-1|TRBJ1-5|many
CSARAGYWSNQPQHF
TGCAGTGCTCGCGCGGGGTATTGGAGCAATCAGCCCCAGCATTTT
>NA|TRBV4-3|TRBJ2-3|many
CASSQDPGRADTQYF
TGCGCCAGCAGCCAAGACCCGGGCCGCGCAGATACGCAGTATTTT
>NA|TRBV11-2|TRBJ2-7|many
CASSPQGVDSSYEQYF
TGTGCCAGCAGCCCCCAAGGGGTAGACTCGTCCTACGAGCAGTACTTC
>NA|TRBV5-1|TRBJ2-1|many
CASSLAGEPGTQFF
TGCGCCAGCAGCTTGGCCGGTGAACCGGGTACGCAGTTCTTC
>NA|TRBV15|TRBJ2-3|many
CATSRDIFTDTQYF
TGTGCCACCAGCAGAGACATCTTCACAGATACGCAGTATTTT
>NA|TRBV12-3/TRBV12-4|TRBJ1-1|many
CASSYSTGNTEAFF
TGTGCCAGCAGTTACTCGACGGGAAACACTGAAGCTTTCTTT
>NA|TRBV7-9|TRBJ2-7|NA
CASSSPTRRTDYEQYF
TGTGCCAGCAGCTCCCCTACGCGGAGGACAGATTACGAGCAGTACTTC
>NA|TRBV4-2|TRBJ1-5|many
CASSPLRGGQPQHF
TGTGCCAGCAGCCCACTACGGGGCGGTCAGCCCCAGCATTTT
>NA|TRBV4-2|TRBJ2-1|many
CASSQEDAGTFPKSSYNEQFF
TGTGCCAGCAGCCAAGAAGATGCCGGGACTTTCCCAAAGAGCTCCTACAATGAGCAGTTCTTC
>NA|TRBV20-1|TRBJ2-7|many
CSAAAGGYSYEQYF
TGCAGTGCGGCAGCTGGCGGCTACTCCTACGAGCAGTACTTC
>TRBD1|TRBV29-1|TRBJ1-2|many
CSAPGTADYGYTF
TGCAGCGCCCCAGGGACAGCAGACTATGGCTACACCTTC
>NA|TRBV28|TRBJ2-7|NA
CASRNTLDRTYEQYF
TGTGCCAGCCGGAACACCCTGGACAGAACCTACGAGCAGTACTTC
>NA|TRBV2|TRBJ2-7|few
CASSMGILGWHEQYF
TGTGCCAGCAGTATGGGTATCTTGGGCTGGCACGAGCAGTACTTC
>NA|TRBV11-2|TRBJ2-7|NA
CASSGRGSYEQYF
TGTGCCAGCAGCGGCAGGGGCTCCTACGAGCAGTACTTC
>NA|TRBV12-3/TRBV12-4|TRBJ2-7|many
CASVHVMQYF
TGTGCCAGCGTCCACGTTATGCAGTACTTC
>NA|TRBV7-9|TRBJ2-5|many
CASSLGTARKETQYF
TGTGCCAGCAGCTTAGGGACAGCTAGAAAAGAGACCCAGTACTTC
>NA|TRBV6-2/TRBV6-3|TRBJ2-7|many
CASSYVPGVGPSYEQYF
TGTGCCAGCAGTTACGTCCCGGGAGTTGGTCCCTCCTACGAGCAGTACTTC
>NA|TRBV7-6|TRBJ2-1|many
CASSSTDWSSYNEQFF
TGTGCCAGCAGCTCGACGGACTGGAGCTCCTACAATGAGCAGTTCTTC
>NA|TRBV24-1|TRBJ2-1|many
CATSDIGWGGLYNEQFF
TGTGCCACCAGTGATATCGGATGGGGGGGGCTCTACAATGAGCAGTTCTTC
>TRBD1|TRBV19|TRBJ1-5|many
CASSIGTGGVISAQPQHF
TGTGCCAGTAGTATAGGGACAGGGGGCGTAATATCGGCTCAGCCCCAGCATTTT